One and the same sample provided the 5 T cell receptor beta chains below, sequenced in a study of cytomegalovirus exposure and HLA in healthy donors. Profiling relied on immunoSEQ multiplex PCR, and the TCRdb table lists in-frame clones only, not all of them. The sample records tens of thousands of clones, 85% to 95% being singletons. Material: PBMCs. All receptors come from a man between 18 and 29 years old in good health and CMV-seronegative.

The V call is TRBV11-2, the J call TRBJ2-4; no clear D gene. V was cut by 5 bases and J by 2 bases, with 13 bases left in between. The germline V gene encodes CDR1 SGHAT and CDR2 FQNNGV. The CDR3 runs 15 residues. This CDR3 reads CASSPGGLTKNIQYF. DNA of the CDR3: TGTGCCAGCAGCCCCGGTGGGCTAACCAAAAACATTCAGTACTTC.

The V call is TRBV10-3, the J call TRBJ2-7, with a weak D call TRBD1 (6 bases). The germline CDR1 and CDR2 sequences are ENHRY and SYGVKD. The V end lost 2 bases, the J end lost 6 bases, and 8 bases lay between the germline ends. The CDR3 covers 12 residues. The CDR3 DNA reads TGTGCCATCAGTGAGACAGGGACCGAGCAGTACTTC. It specifies CAISETGTEQYF.

The rearrangement links TRBV4-3 to TRBJ2-2; possible D gene TRBD2, 5 bases. Germline V gene sequence: CDR1 LGHNA, CDR2 YSLEER. The CDR3 has 18 residues. V was clipped by 0 bases and J by 5 bases, with 19 bases between them. The CDR3 DNA reads as TGCGCCAGCAGCCAAGATAGGTTCTTCGGCGGGTCGACCGGGGAGCTGTTTTTT. It encodes CASSQDRFFGGSTGELFF.

The chain combines TRBV5-1 with TRBJ1-3, with D perhaps matching TRBD1 (5 bases). V was clipped by 4 bases and J by 0 bases, with 11 bases between them. Per germline, CDR1 SGHRS and CDR2 YFSETQ. The CDR3 has 15 amino acids. The CDR3 DNA follows: TGCGCCAGCAGCCTGGGGCAGTACTCTGGAAACACCATATATTTT. Residues: CASSLGQYSGNTIYF. The entire variable domain, with the rest obtained from reference TRBV5-1 and TRBJ1-3, is as follows: KAGVTQTPRYLIKTRGQQVTLSCSPISGHRSVSWYQQTPGQGLQFLFEYFSETQRNKGNFPGRFSGRQFSNSRSEMNVSTLELGDSALYLCASSLGQYSGNTIYFGEGSWLTVV.

The table lists this clone with a count of one. The chain carries TRBV23-1 and TRBJ2-7; 7 bases are a match to TRBD1. TRBV23-1 is filed as an ORF, its function uncertain. The CDR3 sequence is 14 residues long. V was pared by 3 bases and J by 5 bases, with 7 bases of the junction left unmatched. In nucleotides, the CDR3 is TGCGCCAGCAGTCAGGGGGACAGTCCCCACGAGCAGTACTTC. This sequence encodes CASSQGDSPHEQYF.